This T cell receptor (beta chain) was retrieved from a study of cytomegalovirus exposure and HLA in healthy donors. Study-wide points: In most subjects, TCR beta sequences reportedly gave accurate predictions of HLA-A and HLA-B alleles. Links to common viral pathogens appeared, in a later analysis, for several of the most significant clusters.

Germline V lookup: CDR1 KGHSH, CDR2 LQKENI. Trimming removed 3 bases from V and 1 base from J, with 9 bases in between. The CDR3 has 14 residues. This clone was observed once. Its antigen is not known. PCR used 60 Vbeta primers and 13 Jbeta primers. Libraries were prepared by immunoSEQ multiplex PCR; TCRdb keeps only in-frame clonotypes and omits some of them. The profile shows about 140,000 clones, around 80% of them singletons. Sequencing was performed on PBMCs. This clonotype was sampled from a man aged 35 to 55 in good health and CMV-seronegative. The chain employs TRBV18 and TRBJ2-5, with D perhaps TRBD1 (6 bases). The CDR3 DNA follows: TGTGCCAGCTCACCGACGGACAGCCAAGAGACCCAGTACTTC. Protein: CASSPTDSQETQYF.